These 3 T cell receptor beta chains share one sample of origin, sequenced in a study of low-dose radiotherapy and immunotherapy resistance in tumors. TRAV- and TRBV-specific primers were used for first-strand cDNA, which covered alpha and beta chains. TCRs underwent approximately 20 PCR cycles of amplification with a constant-region primer and V-primer adapter. TCRdb reanalysed the reads using MiXCR and keeps one entry per CDR3 protein. The table has about 64,000 distinct CDR3 sequences, approximately 25% seen once. Described time point: before trial treatment. The sequences come from PBMCs, collected before treatment. Receptor source: a male donor with rectosigmoid adenocarcinoma.

This clonotype was recorded many times. V and J are TRBV28 and TRBJ2-5, with 10 bases identical to TRBD1. Germline CDR1 is MDHEN and CDR2 is SYDVKM. This CDR3 has 15 residues. V lost 5 bases and J lost 4; bases outside the gene matches: 7. In DNA form, the CDR3 reads TGTGCCAGCAGTAGGGACAGGGGCGCTCGAGAGACCCAGTACTTC. It is translated as CASSRDRGARETQYF.

This clonotype was observed many times. The rearrangement joins TRBV18 to TRBJ1-1, with unresolved D. This CDR3 spans 14 amino acids. Trimming removed 3 bases from V and 1 base from J, with 9 bases in between. The germline CDR1 and CDR2 sequences are KGHSH and LQKENI. CDR3 sequence (DNA): TGTGCCAGCTCACCCGCTTCCAGGAACACTGAAGCTTTCTTT. Residues: CASSPASRNTEAFF.

The sample holds many counts of this clonotype. The gene calls are TRBV28 and TRBJ2-7, with a weak D call TRBD1 (5 bases). V gave up 7 bases and J gave up 2 bases, with 15 bases separating them. The CDR3 runs to 14 residues. CDR1 MDHEN and CDR2 SYDVKM come from the germline V gene. The CDR3 DNA is TGTGCCAGCACCCTAGGGGCGCTTGCCTACGAGCAGTACTTC. It yields the protein CASTLGALAYEQYF. Complete variable domain (other parts from reference TRBV28 and TRBJ2-7): DVKVTQSSRYLVKRTGEKVFLECVQDMDHENMFWYRQDPGLGLRLIYFSYDVKMKEKGDIPEGYSVSREKKERFSLILESASTNQTSMYLCASTLGALAYEQYFGPGTRLTVT.